One and the same sample provided the 32 T cell receptor beta chains below, sequenced in a study of T cells in Graves' hyperthyroidism and ophthalmopathy. Researchers amplified the TCR beta CDR3 regions from RNA transcripts. The HTBI primer set was used in a first-round RT-PCR of the TCR CDR3. TCRdb reprocessed the multiplex PCR reads via MiXCR and lists one record per CDR3 protein. Here the sample spans approximately 600,000 distinct CDR3 sequences, under 25% being singletons. The source material was blood. All receptors derive from a man aged 25-45 years with Graves' ophthalmopathy.

This clonotype has a handful of counts. This chain joins TRBV20-1 and TRBJ2-1, with D perhaps given as TRBD1 or TRBD2 (5 bases each). Trimming left V 4 bases short and J 6 bases short, with 16 bases between. This CDR3 is 14 amino acids long. Germline V gene lookup returns CDR1 DFQATT and CDR2 SNEGSKA (reference sequence). Written as DNA, the CDR3 is TGCAGTGCTACGGGACCTGGACTTCTCAATGAGCAGTTCTTC. This gives the protein CSATGPGLLNEQFF.

This clonotype was picked up many times. The J gene is TRBJ2-7, the V gene TRBV4-2, with 9 bases that match TRBD2. The CDR3 runs to 16 residues. The J segment lost 0 bases and the V segment lost 0 bases, leaving 3 bases of the junction unmatched. Germline lookup yields CDR1 LGHNA and CDR2 YNFKEQ. In DNA, the CDR3 is TGTGCCAGCAGCCAAGAGGTAGCGGGAGCCTCCTACGAGCAGTACTTC. It encodes CASSQEVAGASYEQYF.

This clonotype came up many times. This chain links TRBV29-1 with TRBJ2-1; D is ambiguous. This CDR3 region has 10 residues. CDR1 is SQVTM, CDR2 ANQGSEA, per germline. Trimming cost V 4 bases and J 7 bases, with 5 bases left between them. The CDR3 loop is CSVGLNEQFF. The CDR3 region has the DNA TGCAGCGTTGGCTTAAATGAGCAGTTCTTC.

This clonotype was seen a handful of times. The chain couples TRBV20-1 to TRBJ1-2; 8 bases fit TRBD1. Germline V gene data show CDR1 as DFQATT and CDR2 as SNEGSKA (reference sequence). CDR3 length: 13 residues. J was trimmed by 2 bases and V by 8 bases; bases with no gene match: 7. In nucleotides, the CDR3 is TGCAGTACAACAGGGGGGTCCAACTATGGCTACACCTTC. Residues: CSTTGGSNYGYTF.

This chain links TRBV13 with TRBJ2-7; TRBD2 matches 9 bases. After removal of 5 bases from V and 6 bases from J, the junction contained 14 bases not matched to a gene. CDR3 length: 16 residues. CDR1 and CDR2 (germline): PRHDT, FYEKMQ (reference sequence). CDR3 amino acids: CASSPRSSGRPSEQYF. CDR3 nucleotide sequence: TGTGCCAGCAGCCCAAGGTCCAGCGGGAGGCCGAGCGAGCAGTACTTC. Supplemented by reference TRBV13 and TRBJ2-7, the full variable domain reads AAGVIQSPRHLIKEKRETATLKCYPIPRHDTVYWYQQGPGQDPQFLISFYEKMQSDKGSIPDRFSAQQFSDYHSELNMSSLELGDSALYFCASSPRSSGRPSEQYFGPGTRLTVT.

This chain joins TRBV7-9 and TRBJ2-2, with D possibly called TRBD1 or TRBD2 (5 bases each). Trimming left V 3 bases short and J 0 bases short, with 17 bases between. Germline CDR1 is SEHNR and CDR2 is FQNEAQ (reference sequence). This CDR3 is built from 18 residues. CDR3 sequence (DNA): TGTGCCAGCAGCTTGGAAGCGAGGGACCGCGCGAACACCGGGGAGCTGTTTTTT. This sequence encodes CASSLEARDRANTGELFF.

This clonotype was found a few times. This rearrangement joins TRBV7-2 to TRBJ2-6; no clear D gene. V was clipped by 3 bases and J by 1 base, with 4 bases between them. CDR3 length equals 14 residues. Germline V gives CDR1 SGHTA, CDR2 FQGNSA. In DNA, the CDR3 is TGTGCCAGCAGCTTCAGGTCTGGGGCCAACGTCCTGACTTTC. Translating gives CASSFRSGANVLTF.

This clonotype has only one observation. The rearrangement links TRBV9 to TRBJ1-2; D uncertain. Germline V gives CDR1 SGDLS, CDR2 YYNGEE. The CDR3 has 17 amino acids. V lost 0 bases to trimming and J lost 1 base, with 16 bases between them. CDR3 protein: CASSVGARTGDNYGYTF. CDR3 sequence (DNA): TGTGCCAGCAGCGTAGGGGCCCGGACGGGAGATAACTATGGCTACACCTTC.

Regarding this clonotype: The junction and the germline gene differ at one end; a read error may be behind it. The chain combines TRBV5-1 with TRBJ1-1; D gene uncertain. Germline V CDR1 and CDR2: SGHRS, YFSETQ. The CDR3 has 14 amino acids. The DNA of the CDR3 is TGCGCCGGCAGCTTGCGGGCAGACAAAACTGAAGCTTTCTTT. This encodes CAGSLRADKTEAFF.

This clonotype showed up just a few times. The gene calls are TRBV2 and TRBJ1-6; TRBD1 is a possible D gene (5 bases). CDR1 is SNHLY and CDR2 is FYNNEI in the germline V gene. The CDR3 totals 15 residues. V was shortened by 7 bases and J by 6 bases, with 16 bases between the two germline ends. CDR3 sequence (DNA): TGTGCCAGCACCTCATCGCGGGGCAGTAATTCACCCCTCCACTTT. Its protein is CASTSSRGSNSPLHF.

The rearrangement uses TRBV24-1 and TRBJ2-2; D may correspond to TRBD1 or TRBD2 (5 bases each). The CDR3 has 14 residues. Trimming shortened V by 6 bases and J by 6 bases, and 13 bases separated the two germline ends. The V gene's germline CDR1 is KGHDR and CDR2 SFDVKD. The DNA for the CDR3 is TGTGCCACCAGTAGGCCGGGGCTGGCCGGGGAGCTGTTTTTT. Protein product: CATSRPGLAGELFF.

The V gene is TRBV2, the J gene TRBJ2-6; 11 bases align to TRBD1. This CDR3 contains 18 residues. V lost 1 base to trimming and J lost 0 bases; unmatched junction nucleotides: 2. CDR1 is SNHLY and CDR2 is FYNNEI in the germline V gene. The CDR3 DNA follows: TGTGCCAGCAGTGAAGTTGGACAGGGGGCCTCTGGGGCCAACGTCCTGACTTTC. Its protein product is CASSEVGQGASGANVLTF. Full variable domain (remainder filled in from reference TRBV2 and TRBJ2-6): EPEVTQTPSHQVTQMGQEVILRCVPISNHLYFYWYRQILGQKVEFLVSFYNNEISEKSEIFDDQFSVERPDGSNFTLKIRSTKLEDSAMYFCASSEVGQGASGANVLTFGAGSRLTVL.

The chain couples TRBV12-3 or TRBV12-4 to TRBJ2-3; 10 bases map to TRBD2. This CDR3 spans 19 amino acids. V trimming: 4 bases; J trimming: 3 bases; junction bases outside the gene matches: 16. In DNA, the CDR3 is TGTGCCAGCAGTTCTCTATCCCTTACTAGCGGGATGAATACAGATACGCAGTATTTT. Its protein is CASSSLSLTSGMNTDTQYF.

The chain is built from TRBV20-1 and TRBJ2-5, with no clear D. The CDR3 is made up of 14 amino acids. The germline V gene encodes CDR1 DFQATT and CDR2 SNEGSKA (reference sequence). V lost 1 base to trimming and J lost 2 bases, with 11 bases between them. CDR3 in DNA: TGCAGTGCTAGAGGTTTCACAGAACAAGAGACCCAGTACTTC. Translation gives CSARGFTEQETQYF.

This clonotype was seen ten or more times. The chain is built from TRBV7-2 and TRBJ2-6; tentatively, D is TRBD1 (5 bases). Trimming took 1 base from V and 2 from J, leaving 6 bases between them. The CDR3 sequence is 15 residues long. Germline CDR1 SGHTA, CDR2 FQGNSA. CDR3 DNA sequence: TGTGCCAGCAGCTTAGTAGGGGCTGGGGCCAACGTCCTGACTTTC. Protein sequence: CASSLVGAGANVLTF.

This clonotype was seen at least ten times. The chain combines TRBV7-9 with TRBJ2-5; TRBD2 aligns across 11 bases. With 5 bases clipped from V and 2 bases from J, the junction kept 7 bases outside the gene matches. Germline V gene data show CDR1 as SEHNR and CDR2 as FQNEAQ (reference sequence). The CDR3 is 16 residues long. The CDR3 sequence: CASSKPTSGIQETQYF. The CDR3 nucleotides are TGTGCCAGCAGCAAGCCGACTAGCGGGATACAAGAGACCCAGTACTTC.

The sample holds a few counts of this clonotype. This sequence joins TRBV5-1 and TRBJ1-5; TRBD1 is a possible D gene (6 bases). Trimming cost V 2 bases and J 1 base, with 10 bases left between them. The length of the CDR3 is 15 residues. Germline CDR1 reads SGHRS; CDR2 reads YFSETQ. The CDR3 bases are TGCGCCAGCAGCTTACAGGGCAGGAGCAATCAGCCCCAGCATTTT. It translates to CASSLQGRSNQPQHF.

The chain is built from TRBV7-8 and TRBJ2-3, with TRBD2 identical over 10 bases. CDR3 length: 14 residues. The germline CDR1 and CDR2 sequences are SGHVS and FQNEAQ. Trimming at V came to 7 bases and at J to 5 bases, leaving 6 bases not matched to a gene. For the CDR3, the DNA is TGTGCCAGCAAGGAGCGGGAGGGCGAAGATACGCAGTATTTT. Its protein product is CASKEREGEDTQYF. Supplemented by reference TRBV7-8 and TRBJ2-3, the full variable domain reads GAGVSQSPRYKVAKRGQDVALRCDPISGHVSLFWYQQALGQGPEFLTYFQNEAQLDKSGLPSDRFFAERPEGSVSTLKIQRTQQEDSAVYLCASKEREGEDTQYFGPGTRLTVL.

The genes are TRBV24-1 and TRBJ2-1; TRBD1 or TRBD2 may be the D gene (5 bases each). Trimming cost V 1 base and J 9 bases, with 6 bases left between them. CDR3 length: 12 residues. Germline V gives CDR1 KGHDR, CDR2 SFDVKD. In DNA, the CDR3 is TGTGCCACCAGTGATTTCGGGACTGAGCAGTTCTTC. The encoded protein is CATSDFGTEQFF.

This clonotype was counted only a few times. The V gene is TRBV10-3, the J gene TRBJ1-1; TRBD1 agrees at 9 bases. V lost 1 base, J lost 4 bases, and 7 bases stayed unmatched. The CDR3 spans 16 residues. Per the germline V gene, CDR1 is ENHRY and CDR2 is SYGVKD. CDR3 amino acids: CAISELQGAAGTEAFF. The CDR3 DNA reads as TGTGCCATCAGTGAGTTACAGGGGGCGGCGGGCACTGAAGCTTTCTTT.

This clonotype was picked up many times. The V call is TRBV6-1, the J call TRBJ2-7; D may be TRBD2 (5 bases). The CDR3 runs to 16 residues. V was clipped by 6 bases and J by 5 bases, with 23 bases between them. Germline-derived CDR1 and CDR2 are MNHNS and SASEGT. Here the CDR3 DNA reads TGTGCCAGCAGCCACGGATTGCCGGACCCGCGGGACGAGCAGTACTTC. This sequence encodes CASSHGLPDPRDEQYF.

This clonotype was observed a few times. The chain couples TRBV7-2 to TRBJ2-3; the D gene is possibly TRBD2 (5 bases). Trimming shortened V by 7 bases and J by 0 bases, and 17 bases separated the two germline ends. Germline loops: CDR1 SGHTA, CDR2 FQGNSA. The CDR3 spans 16 residues. This CDR3 reads CASKPRRAPSTDTQYF. CDR3 DNA: TGTGCCAGCAAACCCCGGCGGGCGCCTAGCACAGATACGCAGTATTTT.

The V gene is TRBV5-1, the J gene TRBJ2-7, with 11 bases lining up with TRBD1. This CDR3 is 16 amino acids long. In germline, CDR1 is SGHRS, CDR2 YFSETQ. The trim removed 0 bases at V and 4 bases at J, leaving 6 bases unmatched. Written as DNA, the CDR3 is TGCGCCAGCAGCTTGGTGGGACAGGGGGATTGGTACGAGCAGTACTTC. Amino acid sequence: CASSLVGQGDWYEQYF.

This chain uses TRBV29-1 with TRBJ1-1, with no clear D. The CDR3 extends over 13 amino acids. Per the germline V gene, CDR1 is SQVTM and CDR2 is ANQGSEA. V was cut by 3 bases and J by 11 bases, with 19 bases left in between. CDR3 coding DNA: TGCAGCGTTGACGCGACGAGGGTCTCAATGGCTTTCTTT. Protein product: CSVDATRVSMAFF.

J is TRBJ2-2 and V is TRBV12-3 or TRBV12-4; 7 nucleotides match TRBD2. The CDR3 contains 17 residues. Losses at the gene ends were 11 bases for V and 3 bases for J; bases not matched to a gene: 18. This CDR3 reads CACGSVTRTRDTGELFF. Here the CDR3 DNA reads TGTGCCTGCGGTAGTGTTACCAGGACTAGGGACACCGGGGAGCTGTTTTTT.

The table lists this clonotype with a few counts. The rearrangement links TRBV6-1 to TRBJ1-2; 11 bases fit TRBD1. CDR3 length: 21 amino acids. Germline CDR1 is MNHNS and CDR2 is SASEGT. The junction had 25 bases not matched to a gene; V was cut back by 5 bases and J by 5 bases. The CDR3 reads CASSYALRTGGDSYFRYGYTF. The CDR3 DNA sequence: TGTGCCAGCAGTTACGCTCTTAGGACAGGGGGCGACTCCTACTTCAGATATGGCTACACCTTC.

The chain employs TRBV28 and TRBJ2-5, with 12 bases that match TRBD1. The CDR3 has 15 amino acids. Germline CDR1 and CDR2: MDHEN and SYDVKM. V dropped 7 bases and J dropped 4; count of bases not matched to a gene: 7. CDR3 DNA sequence: TGTGCCAGCATCCGGGACAGGGGGCGCCCAGAGACCCAGTACTTC. This sequence encodes CASIRDRGRPETQYF.

This clonotype was seen a handful of times. The chain carries TRBV29-1 and TRBJ1-5; possibly TRBD1 for D (5 bases). The V and J ends lost 4 bases and 0 bases respectively, with 7 bases between them. This CDR3 region has 13 residues. CDR1 and CDR2 from the germline V gene are SQVTM and ANQGSEA. Here the CDR3 reads CSVAGGSNQPQHF. Here the CDR3 DNA reads TGCAGCGTTGCGGGGGGTAGCAATCAGCCCCAGCATTTT.

V is TRBV7-9 and J is TRBJ2-3, with TRBD2 matching 12 bases. Trimming removed 6 bases from V and 6 bases from J; junction bases left unmatched: 13. The CDR3 has 17 residues. Germline V gene lookup returns CDR1 SEHNR and CDR2 FQNEAQ (reference sequence). The CDR3 bases are TGTGCCAGCAGACTGAATCCGGGACTAGCGGGTGCGGATACGCAGTATTTT. Protein product: CASRLNPGLAGADTQYF.

This clonotype was seen more than once but under ten times. The genes are TRBV10-3 and TRBJ2-3, with D perhaps given as TRBD1 or TRBD2 (5 bases each). Trimming stripped 3 bases from V and 2 bases from J, with 15 bases between. The germline V gene encodes CDR1 ENHRY and CDR2 SYGVKD. This CDR3 region has 16 residues. The CDR3 sequence is CAISDPSGTLTDTQYF. In DNA form, the CDR3 reads TGTGCCATCAGTGACCCCTCCGGGACCCTCACAGATACGCAGTATTTT.

Many counts were recorded for this clonotype. The rearrangement uses TRBV3-1 and TRBJ2-1, with 10 nucleotides matching TRBD2. CDR1 is LGHDT, CDR2 YNNKEL, per germline (reference sequence). The CDR3 is 16 residues long. V was clipped by 6 bases and J by 7 bases; unmatched bases: 12. The CDR3 DNA reads TGTGCCAGCAGGCCCTCTAGCGGGAGTTTTTCAAATGAGCAGTTCTTC. Translation: CASRPSSGSFSNEQFF.

Comment on this clonotype: Since a much larger clone is just one base distant, this may be a read error. The CDR3 end shows no conserved phenylalanine or tryptophan, and so a read error is likely. The rearrangement links TRBV28 to TRBJ1-6, with TRBD1 matching over 9 bases. Germline V gene sequence: CDR1 MDHEN, CDR2 SYDVKM. This CDR3 has 17 residues. Trimming took 10 bases from V and 3 from J; bases not matched to a gene: 13. The CDR3 loop is CAINSPGQGVYNSPLHL. In nucleotides, the CDR3 is TGTGCCATCAACAGTCCGGGACAGGGCGTCTATAATTCACCCCTCCACCTT.